The rows below give T cell receptor beta chains drawn from one sample of a study of beta chain features in type 1 diabetes. Profiling relied on immunoSEQ multiplex PCR, and the TCRdb table lists in-frame clones only, not all of them. The sample holds about 360,000 clones, 10% to 15% seen once. Sequencing input: naive CD4+ T cells from blood. Receptor source: a man aged 18-30 years in good health. Each CDR3 is given with its conserved first and last residue. A D gene is named only where the DNA matches it firmly. A row's size may be missing; if present it is once, few, many or a size class.

clone_size	d_call	v_call	j_call	cdr3_nt	cdr3_aa
-	-	TRBV29-1	TRBJ1-2	TGCAGCCGTGCAGGGCTGAATGGCTACACCTTC	CSRAGLNGYTF
-	-	TRBV7-3	TRBJ2-7	TGTGCCAGCAGCTTAACGGGGGCAGACGAGCAGTACTTC	CASSLTGADEQYF
few	TRBD2	TRBV30	TRBJ2-7	TGTGCCTGGACCAGGACTAGCGTATCCTACGAGCAGTACTTC	CAWTRTSVSYEQYF
-	TRBD1	TRBV7-6	TRBJ1-4	TGTGCCAGCAGCTTAGTTCGGGACAGGGATGAAAAACTGTTTTTT	CASSLVRDRDEKLFF
few	TRBD2	TRBV27	TRBJ2-1	TGTGCCAGCAGTCCCGGGTGGGCTAGCGGGAGGGTTTACAATGAGCAGTTCTTC	CASSPGWASGRVYNEQFF
-	TRBD1	TRBV6-6	TRBJ1-2	TGTGCCAGCAGTGGACAGGGGGCAAATGGCTACACCTTC	CASSGQGANGYTF
-	-	TRBV6-5	TRBJ2-1	TGTGCCAGCAGTTCGGGAGTCTACAATGAGCAGTTCTTC	CASSSGVYNEQFF
few	TRBD1	TRBV28	TRBJ2-2	TGTGCCAGCCTAACAACCGGGACAGGGTTCACCGGGGAGCTGTTTTTT	CASLTTGTGFTGELFF
-	-	TRBV9	TRBJ2-1	TGTGCCAGCAGCCTCACCCAAGCGGAAAGCTCCTACAATGAGCAGTTCTTC	CASSLTQAESSYNEQFF
few	-	TRBV18	TRBJ2-7	TGTGCCAGCTCAGGGTCTACAGGGCTTTCCTACGAGCAGTACTTC	CASSGSTGLSYEQYF
-	-	TRBV11-2	TRBJ2-2	TGTGCCAGCAGCTTACCGGGCGGGGGGGAGCTGTTTTTT	CASSLPGGGELFF
once	-	TRBV11-3	TRBJ2-3	TGTGCCAGCAGCTTAGGGGGCAGGGCAGATACGCAGTATTTT	CASSLGGRADTQYF
-	TRBD1	TRBV7-9	TRBJ1-5	TGTGCCAGCAGCCGGGACAGGGGCCCCAATCAGCCCCAGCATTTT	CASSRDRGPNQPQHF
-	-	TRBV5-6	TRBJ1-5	TGTGCCAGCAGCCGCGGAATGTCCAATCAGCCCCAGCATTTT	CASSRGMSNQPQHF
few	-	TRBV28	TRBJ2-7	TGTGCCAGCAGTTTACTTTTCCTCTCCTACGAGCAGTACTTC	CASSLLFLSYEQYF
-	-	TRBV27	TRBJ1-4	TGTGCCAGCAGTCGGCAGGGAACTAATGAAAAACTGTTTTTT	CASSRQGTNEKLFF
few	-	TRBV18	TRBJ2-4	TGTGCCAGCTCACACGACAGGGCCAAAAACATTCAGTACTTC	CASSHDRAKNIQYF
few	TRBD1	TRBV7-9	TRBJ2-6	TGTGCCAGCACCACTAACGTCCCGGGACAGGGGACTGGGGCCAACGTCCTGACTTTC	CASTTNVPGQGTGANVLTF
-	-	TRBV25-1	TRBJ1-6	TGTGCCAGCAGTGAATTGGGGCGGAGGGGTTCCCTCCACTTT	CASSELGRRGSLHF
few	-	TRBV2	TRBJ2-2	TGTGCCAGCAGAGTAGCTGACACCGGGGAGCTGTTTTTT	CASRVADTGELFF
-	-	TRBV30	TRBJ1-1	TGTGCCTGGAGCGCTACAGAGAACACTGAAGCTTTCTTT	CAWSATENTEAFF
-	TRBD2	TRBV9	TRBJ2-3	TGTGCCAGCAGCGTAAGTGAGCGGGGAAGCACAGATACGCAGTATTTT	CASSVSERGSTDTQYF
few	TRBD1	TRBV19	TRBJ1-2	TGTGCCAGTAGTATAGAGGCAGGAGGCAGGGGGCGCGTGGATGGCTACACCTTC	CASSIEAGGRGRVDGYTF
-	-	TRBV5-8	TRBJ1-5	TGTGCCAGCAGCTCACAACAGGGACAGCCCCAGCATTTT	CASSSQQGQPQHF
few	TRBD1	TRBV6-5	TRBJ1-2	TGTGCCAGCAGTTATCCAGGGGGTTATGGCTACACCTTC	CASSYPGGYGYTF
-	-	TRBV15	TRBJ2-7	TGTGCCACCAGCAGAGATCGTTCACCGAGCTACGAGCAGTACTTC	CATSRDRSPSYEQYF
few	-	TRBV5-1	TRBJ2-2	TGCGCCAGCAGCTTGGGGGGGCACCCGAACACCGGGGAGCTGTTTTTT	CASSLGGHPNTGELFF
-	TRBD2	TRBV5-1	TRBJ2-1	TGCGCCAGCAGCTTGGTGGTAGCGGGCGAGCAGTTCTTC	CASSLVVAGEQFF
-	TRBD2	TRBV30	TRBJ2-3	TGTGCCTGGACATTAGCGGGAGTGACAGATACGCAGTATTTT	CAWTLAGVTDTQYF
few	TRBD2	TRBV5-4	TRBJ2-3	TGTGCCAGCAGCCAGGGGACTAGACCCACAGATACGCAGTATTTT	CASSQGTRPTDTQYF
-	-	TRBV5-1	TRBJ1-1	TGCGCCAGCAGCTTGGATGGGCCCGACACTGAAGCTTTCTTT	CASSLDGPDTEAFF
-	-	TRBV21-1	TRBJ1-1	TGTGCCAGCAGCCGGGAGGGGACAAACACTGAAGCTTTCTTT	CASSREGTNTEAFF
-	-	TRBV7-8	TRBJ1-4	TGTGCCAGCAGCCCAGACCGGGTAACTAATGAAAAACTGTTTTTT	CASSPDRVTNEKLFF
-	-	TRBV30	TRBJ2-7	TGTGCCTGGAGTGCCCGGGCAGGGGCCTCCTACGAGCAGTACTTC	CAWSARAGASYEQYF
few	-	TRBV4-2	TRBJ2-1	TGTGCCAGCAGCCAAGACGCGCGGGCGCAGTTCTTC	CASSQDARAQFF
-	TRBD2	TRBV7-2	TRBJ2-7	TGTGCCAGCAGCTTAGGAGCGGGGTTGGTCTACGAGCAGTACTTC	CASSLGAGLVYEQYF
-	-	TRBV5-4	TRBJ2-1	TGTGCCAGCAGCTTACAGGGATCCTACAATGAGCAGTTCTTC	CASSLQGSYNEQFF
-	-	TRBV4-2	TRBJ2-1	TGTGCCAGCAGCCAAGATAGAGGCGGTCCCAGGGATGAGCAGTTCTTC	CASSQDRGGPRDEQFF
-	-	TRBV11-1	TRBJ2-3	TGTGCCAGCAGCTTATCAGGGACTAGCACAGATACGCAGTATTTT	CASSLSGTSTDTQYF
-	TRBD1	TRBV30	TRBJ2-7	TGTGCCTGGAGTGTTCCCGGGACAGGGAATCCCTACGAGCAGTACTTC	CAWSVPGTGNPYEQYF
-	-	TRBV25-1	TRBJ1-4	TGTGCCAGCAGTGAATTTGGTAGAGGAGGGATCGCTGAAAAACTGTTTTTT	CASSEFGRGGIAEKLFF
few	TRBD1	TRBV2	TRBJ2-7	TGTGCCAGCAACGGACAGGGTTACTACGAGCAGTACTTC	CASNGQGYYEQYF
-	-	TRBV9	TRBJ2-3	TGTGCCAGCAGCGTAGTTGCCGGGAACACAGATACGCAGTATTTT	CASSVVAGNTDTQYF
few	-	TRBV25-1	TRBJ1-2	TGTGCCAGCCGGGGGGGTAACTGGGGTGGCTACACCTTC	CASRGGNWGGYTF
few	TRBD1	TRBV7-2	TRBJ1-2	TGTGCCAGCAGCCGCACGACAGGGGGCGGCTATGGCTACACCTTC	CASSRTTGGGYGYTF
few	-	TRBV7-2	TRBJ2-5	TGTGCCAGCAGCCCAAACGCTCCCGGTATCGGAGAGACCCAGTACTTC	CASSPNAPGIGETQYF
-	-	TRBV7-9	TRBJ2-7	TGTGCCAGCAGTTCACAAATCCTAGTGCGCGAGCAGTACTTC	CASSSQILVREQYF
few	-	TRBV7-2	TRBJ2-3	TGTGCCAGCAGCCCTGTCGGGTTCGGCACAGATACGCAGTATTTT	CASSPVGFGTDTQYF
few	-	TRBV18	TRBJ1-2	TGTGCCAGCTCACCCGACAGAACCAACTATGGCTACACCTTC	CASSPDRTNYGYTF
few	TRBD1	TRBV29-1	TRBJ1-5	TGCAGCGTCCCTGGGACAGCCAACAATCAGCCCCAGCATTTT	CSVPGTANNQPQHF